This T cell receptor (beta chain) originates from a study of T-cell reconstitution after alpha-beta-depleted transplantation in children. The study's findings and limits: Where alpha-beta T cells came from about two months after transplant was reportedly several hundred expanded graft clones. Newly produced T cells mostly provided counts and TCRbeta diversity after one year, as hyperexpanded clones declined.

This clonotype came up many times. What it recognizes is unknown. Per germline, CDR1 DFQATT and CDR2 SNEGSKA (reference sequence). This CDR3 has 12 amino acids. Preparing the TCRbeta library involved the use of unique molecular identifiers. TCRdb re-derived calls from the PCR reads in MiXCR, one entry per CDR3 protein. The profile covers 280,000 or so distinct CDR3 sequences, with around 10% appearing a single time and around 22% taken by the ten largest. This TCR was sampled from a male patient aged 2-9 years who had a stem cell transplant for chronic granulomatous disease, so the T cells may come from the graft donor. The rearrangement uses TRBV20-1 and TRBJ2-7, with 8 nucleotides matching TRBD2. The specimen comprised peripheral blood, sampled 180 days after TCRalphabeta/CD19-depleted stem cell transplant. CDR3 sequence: CSASGGGYEQYF. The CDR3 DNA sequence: TGCAGCGCATCCGGGGGGGGCTACGAGCAGTACTTC.